This TCR beta chain was identified during a study of T cells after posttransplantation cyclophosphamide. Method: immunoSEQ multiplex PCR; TCRdb's copy keeps in-frame clones and lacks some. The sample records 25,000 to 30,000 clones, 70% to 90% being singletons. The CDR3 sequence is 13 residues long. In germline, CDR1 is MNHNS, CDR2 SASEGT. With 10 bases removed from V and 0 bases from J, the gap between germline ends came to 12 bases. The material sequenced was PBMCs. The V gene is TRBV6-1, the J gene TRBJ1-2; D remains ambiguous. This TCR derives from a man in his forties or fifties. CDR3 coding DNA: TGTGCCACCCAGCGGGCCTCTAACTATGGCTACACCTTC. It codes for CATQRASNYGYTF.